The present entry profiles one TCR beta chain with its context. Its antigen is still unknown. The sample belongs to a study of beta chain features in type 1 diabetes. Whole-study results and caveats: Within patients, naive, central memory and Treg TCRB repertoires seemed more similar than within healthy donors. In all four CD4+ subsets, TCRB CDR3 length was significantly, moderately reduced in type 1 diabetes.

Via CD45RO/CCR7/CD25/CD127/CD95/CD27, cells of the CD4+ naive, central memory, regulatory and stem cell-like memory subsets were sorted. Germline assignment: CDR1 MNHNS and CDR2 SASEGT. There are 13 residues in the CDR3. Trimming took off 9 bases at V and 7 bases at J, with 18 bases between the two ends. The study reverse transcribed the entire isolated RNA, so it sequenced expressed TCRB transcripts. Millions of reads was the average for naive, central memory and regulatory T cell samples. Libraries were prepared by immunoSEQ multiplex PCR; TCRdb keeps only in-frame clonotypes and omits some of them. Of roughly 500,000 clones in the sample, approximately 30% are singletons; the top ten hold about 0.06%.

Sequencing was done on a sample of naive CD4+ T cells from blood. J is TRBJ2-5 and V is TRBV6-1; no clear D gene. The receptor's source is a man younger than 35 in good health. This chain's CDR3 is CASTRTALGTQYF. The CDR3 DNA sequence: TGTGCCAGTACGAGGACGGCCTTGGGGACCCAGTACTTC.